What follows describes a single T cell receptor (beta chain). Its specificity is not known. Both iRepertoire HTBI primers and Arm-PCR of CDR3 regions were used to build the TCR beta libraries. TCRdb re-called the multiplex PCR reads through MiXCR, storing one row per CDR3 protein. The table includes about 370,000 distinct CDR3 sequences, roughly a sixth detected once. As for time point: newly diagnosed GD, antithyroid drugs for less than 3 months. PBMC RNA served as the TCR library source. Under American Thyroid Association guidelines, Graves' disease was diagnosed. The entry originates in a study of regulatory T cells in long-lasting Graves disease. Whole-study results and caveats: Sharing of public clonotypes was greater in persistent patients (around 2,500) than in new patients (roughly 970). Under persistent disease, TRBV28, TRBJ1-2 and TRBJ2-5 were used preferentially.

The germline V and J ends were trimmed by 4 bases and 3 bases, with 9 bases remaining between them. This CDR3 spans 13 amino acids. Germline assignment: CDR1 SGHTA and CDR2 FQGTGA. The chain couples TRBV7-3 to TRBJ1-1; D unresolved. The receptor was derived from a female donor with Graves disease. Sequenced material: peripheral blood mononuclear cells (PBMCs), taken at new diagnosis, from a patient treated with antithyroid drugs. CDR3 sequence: CASSSSKDTEAFF. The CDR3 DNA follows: TGTGCCAGCAGCTCGAGTAAGGACACTGAAGCTTTCTTT.